Each of the 3 T cell receptor beta chains below was sequenced from the same sample in a study of CD8 T cells in ankylosing spondylitis. TCRdb re-called the 5' RACE reads through MiXCR, storing one row per CDR3 protein. The repertoire holds about 220,000 distinct CDR3 sequences, with roughly a tenth as singletons. The sequencing input was blood, either unsorted or a sorted T cell fraction (not recorded which). Receptors were obtained from a male donor with ankylosing spondylitis or in good health (not recorded which).

The sample holds many counts of this clonotype. This chain connects TRBV24-1 to TRBJ2-5; 9 nucleotides agree with TRBD1. The CDR3 covers 18 residues. The germline gives CDR1 KGHDR, CDR2 SFDVKD. J gave up 1 base and V 4 bases, and 12 bases lay outside the gene matches. CDR3 DNA sequence: TGTGCCACCAGTGAAACGCCGACGATGGGACAGGGCCAAGAGACCCAGTACTTC. Its protein is CATSETPTMGQGQETQYF.

This clonotype was counted ten times or more. This chain joins TRBV29-1 and TRBJ2-2; 7 bases line up with TRBD2. From germline, CDR1 is SQVTM and CDR2 ANQGSEA. The CDR3 sequence is 15 residues long. V lost 6 bases, J lost 4 bases, and 11 bases stayed unmatched. The DNA of the CDR3 is TGCAGCGTCCCCGGGGCGGGGGACCCCACCGGGGAGCTGTTTTTT. It yields the protein CSVPGAGDPTGELFF.

This clonotype was recorded many times. CDR3 sequence (DNA): TGTGCCACGGGCGCAGTTTTAAGCCTGAGAGAGACCCAGTACTTC. As protein: CATGAVLSLRETQYF. V is TRBV24-1 and J is TRBJ2-5, with D hard to call. V was cut by 10 bases and J by 4 bases, with 21 bases left in between. The CDR3 extends over 15 amino acids. Germline V gives CDR1 KGHDR, CDR2 SFDVKD.